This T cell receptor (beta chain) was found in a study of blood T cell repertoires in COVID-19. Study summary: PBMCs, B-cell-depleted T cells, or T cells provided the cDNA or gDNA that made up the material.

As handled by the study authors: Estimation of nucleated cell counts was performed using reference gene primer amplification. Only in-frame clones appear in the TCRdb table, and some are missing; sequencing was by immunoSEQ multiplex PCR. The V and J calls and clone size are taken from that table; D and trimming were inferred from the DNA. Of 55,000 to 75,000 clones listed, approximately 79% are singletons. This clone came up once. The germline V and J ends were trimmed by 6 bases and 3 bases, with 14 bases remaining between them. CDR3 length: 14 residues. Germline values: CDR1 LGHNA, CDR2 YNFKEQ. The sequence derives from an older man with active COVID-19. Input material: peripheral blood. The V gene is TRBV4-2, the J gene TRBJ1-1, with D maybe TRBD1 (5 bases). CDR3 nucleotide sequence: TGTGCCAGCAGGGGCAGGGATTGGGACACTGAAGCTTTCTTT. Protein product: CASRGRDWDTEAFF.